This T cell receptor (beta chain) was observed in a study of shared clonotypes between healthy human individuals. Here immunoSEQ multiplex PCR was the method, and the copy in TCRdb shows in-frame clones only, minus some. Of around 95,000 clones listed, approximately 44% are singletons. Every one of the donors was a Caucasian adult that lived in Nashville, Tennessee. There are 17 residues in the CDR3. There are a few counts of this clone. Since a much larger clone is just one base distant, this may be a read error. The TCR comes from a woman between 40 and 55 years old in good health. Some clones in this sample may be carry-over from other donors' samples. The chain couples TRBV1 to TRBJ2-7; the table names TRBD2, a call not compared with the DNA. TRBV1 is a known pseudogene. Sequencing was carried out using PBMCs. The CDR3 here is CTSSQRTSERTAREQYF. DNA of the CDR3: TGCACCAGCAGCCAGCGGACTAGCGAGAGAACAGCTAGGGAGCAGTACTTC.